Included here is one TCR beta chain sequence, with context. Its matching antigen is unknown. This sample is part of a study of pediatric ulcerative colitis. TCRdb's copy holds only in-frame clones and misses some; the assay was immunoSEQ multiplex PCR. The sample yields 54,000 or so clones, 87% seen once. Study results and caveats: Clonal expansions reduced rectal repertoire diversity in acute severe colitis. All ulcerative colitis patients, but no controls, carried two rectal clonotypes.

Trimming shortened V by 5 bases and J by 0 bases, and 14 bases separated the two germline ends. Per the germline V gene, CDR1 is SGHTA and CDR2 is FQGNSA. This CDR3 comprises 15 residues. Specimen: blood. The chain couples TRBV7-2 to TRBJ2-7, with D perhaps matching TRBD1 or TRBD2 (5 bases each). The source of this sequence is a boy younger than 18 who was a control in a study of pediatric ulcerative colitis. The CDR3, as DNA: TGTGCCAGCAGCCCGACCTGGGGGAGCTCCTACGAGCAGTACTTC. Protein sequence: CASSPTWGSSYEQYF.